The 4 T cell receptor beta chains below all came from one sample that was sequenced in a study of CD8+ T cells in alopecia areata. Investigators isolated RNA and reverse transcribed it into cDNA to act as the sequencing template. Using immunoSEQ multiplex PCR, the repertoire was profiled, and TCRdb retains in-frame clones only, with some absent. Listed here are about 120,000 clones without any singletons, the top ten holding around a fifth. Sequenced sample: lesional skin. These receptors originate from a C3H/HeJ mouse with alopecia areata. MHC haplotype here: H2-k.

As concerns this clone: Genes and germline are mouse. The CDR3 is CTCSVTGFQDTQYF. The sequenced part of the CDR3 DNA is TGCACCTGCAGTGTAACTGGTTTCCAAGAC. The chain is built from TRBV1 and TRBJ2-5; D is perhaps TRBD2 (5 bases). The read falls 4 residues short of the CDR3 end, and the missing part is taken from the germline J gene. Trimming pared 4 bases from V and 2 bases from J, leaving 10 bases between. The V gene's germline CDR1 is NSQYPW and CDR2 LRSPGD (reference sequence). This CDR3 contains 14 residues.

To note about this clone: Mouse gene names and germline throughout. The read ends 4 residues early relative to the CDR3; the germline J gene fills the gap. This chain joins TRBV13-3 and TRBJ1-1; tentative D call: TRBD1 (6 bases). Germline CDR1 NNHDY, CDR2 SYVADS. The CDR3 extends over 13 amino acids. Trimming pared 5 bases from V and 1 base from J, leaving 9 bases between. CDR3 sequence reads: CASRATGNTEVFF. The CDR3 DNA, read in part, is TGTGCCAGCAGGGCGACAGGAAACACA.

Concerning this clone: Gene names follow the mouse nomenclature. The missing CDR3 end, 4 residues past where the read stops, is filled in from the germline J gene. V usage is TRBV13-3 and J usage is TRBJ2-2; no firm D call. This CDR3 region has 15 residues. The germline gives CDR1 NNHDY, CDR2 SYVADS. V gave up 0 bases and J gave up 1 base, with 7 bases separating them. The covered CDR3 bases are TGTGCCAGCAGTGATGCAACAAGAAACACCGGG. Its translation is CASSDATRNTG. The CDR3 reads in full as CASSDATRNTGQLYF.

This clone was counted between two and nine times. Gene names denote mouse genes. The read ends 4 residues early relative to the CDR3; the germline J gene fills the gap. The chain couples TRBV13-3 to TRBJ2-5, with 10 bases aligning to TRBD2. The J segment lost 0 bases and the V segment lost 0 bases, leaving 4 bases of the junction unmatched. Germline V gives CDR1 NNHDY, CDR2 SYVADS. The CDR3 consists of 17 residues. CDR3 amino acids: CASSDAWGGANQDTQYF. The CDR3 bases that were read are TGTGCCAGCAGTGATGCCTGGGGGGGCGCTAACCAAGAC. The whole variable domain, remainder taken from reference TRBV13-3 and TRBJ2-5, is EAAVTQSPRSKVAVTGGKVTLSCHQTNNHDYMYWYRQDTGHGLRLIHYSYVADSTEKGDIPDGYKASRPSQENFSLILELASLSQTAVYFCASSDAWGGANQDTQYFGPGTRLLVL.